A selection of T cell receptor beta chains follows, all from one sample in a study of T cell clones after liver transplantation. The protocol was immunoSEQ multiplex PCR, while the TCRdb copy is restricted to in-frame clones and leaves out a portion. The data contain roughly 100,000 clones, roughly 80% of them singletons. Here the sequenced sample was CD4+ T cells from blood, taken before liver transplant. All receptors derive from a human donor who received a liver transplant. Each CDR3 is given with its conserved first and last residue.

>TRBJ1-1|TRBV5-1
CASSKSGTANTEAFF
>TRBJ1-2|TRBV4-1
CASSQDGRVYGYTF
>TRBJ2-3|TRBV19
CASSSRDRIVRQYF
>TRBJ1-1|TRBV2
CASSGGIEAFF
>TRBJ2-7|TRBV6-1
CASGQGSGYEQYF
>TRBJ1-1|TRBV28
CASTRAPEAFF
>TRBJ1-6|TRBV15
CATSRANSPLHF
>TRBJ1-2|TRBV6-1
CASSEQGGYGYTF
>TRBJ2-7|TRBV11-2
CASSLGNRGSYEQYF
>TRBJ2-6|TRBV29-1
CSSPQGQGSGANVLTF
>TRBJ2-7|TRBV9
CARGGLAGLSTLYEQYF
>TRBJ2-2|TRBV2
CASRLDTLLTGELFF
>TRBJ1-1|TRBV9
CASSVVGGEAFF
>TRBJ2-1|TRBV5-6
CASSSQGAPRDEQFF
>TRBJ1-1|TRBV7-2
CASSLQRNTEAFF